This is a list of T cell receptor beta chains from one sample in a study of beta chain features in type 1 diabetes. Some clones are missing from TCRdb's copy, which holds only in-frame ones; the method was immunoSEQ multiplex PCR. The sample yields over 300,000 clones, 7% to 10% seen once. The specimen was central memory CD4+ T cells from blood. These receptor sequences come from a man aged 25 to 45 with type 1 diabetes. CDR3s include the opening cysteine and the closing phenylalanine or tryptophan. Each record gives: J gene, V gene, CDR3 protein.

TRBJ1-6	TRBV7-9	CASRSGQGLNSPLHF
TRBJ1-4	TRBV6-5	CAAKPGQGSGKLFF
TRBJ1-2	TRBV5-6	CASSSAGNYGYTF
TRBJ2-7	TRBV13	CASSLVGAYEQYF
TRBJ2-3	TRBV12-5	CASVGLAGGADTQYF
TRBJ2-1	TRBV2	CASSEARQGAGEQFF
TRBJ1-1	TRBV30	CAWSVQVANTEAFF
TRBJ1-3	TRBV7-2	CASSLGRGHGNTIYF
TRBJ1-1	TRBV5-6	CASSPDRGLNTEAFF
TRBJ2-1	TRBV9	CASSGGSYNEQFF
TRBJ2-3	TRBV19	CASSIDGKGDTQYF
TRBJ2-5	TRBV7-2	CASSPDGGATQYF
TRBJ2-7	TRBV4-2	CASSQDLPLAGGTYEQYF
TRBJ1-2	TRBV6-5	CASSNTALPYGYTF
TRBJ2-3	TRBV7-2	CASSPGYSTDTQYF
TRBJ2-2	TRBV19	CASSLRETGELFF
TRBJ2-2	TRBV5-1	CASGEAGYTGELFF
TRBJ2-2	TRBV14	CASSQNRETGELFF
TRBJ2-2	TRBV11-2	CASSLDLSGGTGELFF
TRBJ2-3	TRBV19	CASSIDSGGTQYF
TRBJ1-2	TRBV28	CASTSGGAANYGYTF
TRBJ2-7	TRBV6-5	CASSYSPQGRHEQYF
TRBJ1-4	TRBV28	CATQEEKLFF
TRBJ2-5	TRBV11-2	CASSLDTGPQETQYF
TRBJ1-2	TRBV28	CASSQQPIGGYTF
TRBJ1-2	TRBV14	CASSQAQGYGYTF
TRBJ2-5	TRBV11-3	CASSFSTGQETQYF
TRBJ1-3	TRBV15	CATTASGRPSGNTIYF
TRBJ1-2	TRBV7-2	CASSLEEVQGYTF
TRBJ2-1	TRBV4-3	CASSQDQGKHNEQFF
TRBJ2-6	TRBV30	CAWSDDWANVLTF
TRBJ2-3	TRBV11-2	CASRKKTSGGAIDTQYF
TRBJ1-5	TRBV2	CASREDQPQHF
TRBJ1-2	TRBV7-2	CASSLPTGQGARDGYTF
TRBJ2-3	TRBV11-2	CASRPLTGGKTDTQYF
TRBJ2-5	TRBV7-9	CASRPSGDETQYF
TRBJ2-5	TRBV19	CASSARASGRWETQYF
TRBJ1-4	TRBV10-2	CASSELDSEKLFF
TRBJ2-3	TRBV2	CASTGQGTYTDTQYF
TRBJ2-5	TRBV9	CASSEAGGPLETQYF
TRBJ1-4	TRBV9	CASSVAGRVNEKLFF
TRBJ2-1	TRBV28	CASSNNDEQFF
TRBJ1-2	TRBV2	CASSGGQDYGYTF
TRBJ1-1	TRBV4-3	CASSQGFAGQSTEAFF